The 12 T cell receptor beta chains below were found in one sample sequenced in a study of post-analysis software for immune sequencing data. Unique molecular identifiers were carried by the TCR beta cDNA libraries. TCRdb fed the PCR reads into MiXCR, producing one record per CDR3 protein. The table lists about half a million distinct CDR3 sequences, 45% of them singletons. Study-level results: Patients showed TRBV5-6, TRBV5-1 and TRBV20-1 among five TRBV segments more frequent than in controls.

Their antigens remain unidentified. The sample was blood. These receptors were collected from a girl aged 10-17 years with multiple sclerosis.

The rearrangement uses TRBV7-2 and TRBJ2-1; TRBD2 aligns across 10 bases. The J call is in doubt because the DNA end fits TRBJ2-7 better. The germline gives CDR1 SGHTA, CDR2 FQGNSA. This CDR3 is 16 amino acids long. This CDR3 is CASSPGLAANYNEQYF. Written as DNA, the CDR3 is TGTGCCAGCAGCCCAGGACTAGCGGCCAACTACAATGAGCAGTACTTC.

The chain joins TRBV25-1 to TRBJ1-2, with D possibly matching TRBD1 (5 bases). V lost 6 bases, J lost 4 bases, and 18 bases lay in between. There are 15 residues in the CDR3. CDR1 is MGHDK and CDR2 is SYGVNS in the germline V gene. CDR3 sequence (DNA): TGTGCCAGCAGCCGACCTGGGGCAGGGTCCTATGGCTACACCTTC. Translating it yields CASSRPGAGSYGYTF.

The V gene is TRBV9, the J gene TRBJ2-6; D is perhaps TRBD1 (6 bases). Germline CDR1 and CDR2: SGDLS and YYNGEE. V lost 4 bases, J lost 2 bases, and 13 bases lay in between. The CDR3 sequence is 16 residues long. The CDR3 DNA reads TGTGCCAGCAGCAATAGCGAGGGGGCTGGGGCCAACGTCCTGACTTTC. Its protein is CASSNSEGAGANVLTF.

V is TRBV7-6 and J is TRBJ2-5, with D perhaps TRBD1 (5 bases). From germline, CDR1 is SGHVS and CDR2 FNYEAQ. V was clipped by 6 bases and J by 5 bases, with 22 bases between them. CDR3 length: 16 residues. CDR3 sequence reads: CASRANPQGRLETQYF. The CDR3 DNA follows: TGTGCCAGCAGAGCGAACCCCCAGGGCCGGTTGGAGACCCAGTACTTC.

The chain joins TRBV20-1 to TRBJ2-7, with TRBD2 identical over 8 bases. J lost 1 base, V lost 0 bases, and 8 bases had no gene match. The CDR3 spans 16 residues. Germline V gives CDR1 DFQATT, CDR2 SNEGSKA (reference sequence). The CDR3 DNA reads as TGCAGTGCTAGAGATAGGAGGGTAGCGGGATCCTACGAGCAGTACTTC. Translating it yields CSARDRRVAGSYEQYF.

The rearrangement links TRBV29-1 to TRBJ2-3; D gene uncertain. Germline V gene lookup returns CDR1 SQVTM and CDR2 ANQGSEA. There are 14 residues in the CDR3. Trimming took 2 bases from V and 1 from J, leaving 10 bases between them. This CDR3 reads CSVEIGGGTDTQYF. The CDR3 DNA sequence: TGCAGCGTTGAAATAGGCGGAGGCACAGATACGCAGTATTTT.

J is TRBJ2-5 and V is TRBV7-8; TRBD2 matches 7 bases. V was clipped by 6 bases and J by 3 bases; unmatched bases: 10. The CDR3 covers 15 residues. The germline V gene encodes CDR1 SGHVS and CDR2 FQNEAQ. CDR3 sequence reads: CASSSSTLAEETQYF. The CDR3 nucleotides are TGTGCCAGCAGTTCTTCCACCCTAGCGGAAGAGACCCAGTACTTC.

This clonotype was recorded once. The rearrangement joins TRBV3-1 to TRBJ2-7, with D possibly matching TRBD2 (5 bases). The CDR3 spans 14 residues. The V gene lost 3 bases and the J gene lost 0 bases, with 9 bases spanning the gap. Germline CDR1 is LGHDT and CDR2 is YNNKEL (reference sequence). The CDR3 here is CASSQGAASYEQYF. CDR3 bases: TGTGCCAGCAGCCAGGGAGCGGCCTCCTACGAGCAGTACTTC.

Only one count was recorded for this clonotype. V and J are TRBV5-1 and TRBJ2-3; D not resolved. Germline V gives CDR1 SGHRS, CDR2 YFSETQ. The CDR3 runs to 15 residues. Trimming left V 0 bases short and J 4 bases short, with 12 bases between. The CDR3 coding sequence is TGCGCCAGCAGCTTGGGCCCCGGACGGGCAGATACGCAGTATTTT. This gives the protein CASSLGPGRADTQYF.

This clonotype was picked up many times. The rearrangement joins TRBV13 to TRBJ1-2; weak D call: TRBD1 (5 bases). CDR1 PRHDT and CDR2 FYEKMQ come from the germline V gene (reference sequence). CDR3 size: 12 residues. Between the trimmed V and J ends, which lost 3 bases and 7 bases, there was a span of 9 bases. The CDR3 region is CASSFQGSGYTF. CDR3 bases: TGTGCCAGCAGCTTTCAGGGATCTGGCTACACCTTC.

The chain recombines TRBV7-6 with TRBJ2-5, with D possibly matching TRBD2 (5 bases). The CDR3 sequence is 15 residues long. With 0 bases removed from V and 2 bases from J, the gap between germline ends came to 10 bases. Per the germline V gene, CDR1 is SGHVS and CDR2 is FNYEAQ. Here the CDR3 DNA reads TGTGCCAGCAGCTTAGCGAGGGCGGATCAAGAGACCCAGTACTTC. This sequence encodes CASSLARADQETQYF.

This clonotype came up a few times. The genes are TRBV4-3 and TRBJ2-7; TRBD1 aligns across 7 bases. After removal of 4 bases from V and 6 bases from J, the junction contained 9 bases not matched to a gene. The CDR3 is 14 amino acids. CDR1 and CDR2 from the germline V gene are LGHNA and YSLEER. The DNA for the CDR3 is TGCGCCAGCAGCCCAGTATACAGGGGAACCGAGCAGTACTTC. This translates into CASSPVYRGTEQYF.